These 18 T cell receptor beta chains share one sample of origin, sequenced in a study of blood T cells in healthy people across ages. A second roughly 6 to 11 cycle PCR used barcoded and J-beta primers. MiXCR, run by TCRdb on the 5' RACE reads, gives a single entry per CDR3 protein. This table has around 1,900,000 distinct CDR3 sequences, more than 35% appearing once. Sequenced: blood. The receptors derive from a human donor in good health.

In DNA form, the CDR3 reads TGCAGTGCTAGAGAGGCCAGTGATCCTGGCTACACCTTC. This gives the protein CSAREASDPGYTF. This chain links TRBV20-1 with TRBJ1-2; D uncertain. CDR3 length equals 13 residues. Germline lookup yields CDR1 DFQATT and CDR2 SNEGSKA (reference sequence). V was pared by 0 bases and J by 7 bases, with 12 bases between.

This clonotype was seen a few times. The chain recombines TRBV29-1 with TRBJ2-3; D is unclear. The CDR3 totals 12 residues. Germline V gene sequence: CDR1 SQVTM, CDR2 ANQGSEA. V gave up 3 bases and J gave up 1 base, with 5 bases separating them. The CDR3 region is CSVELGTDTQYF. The CDR3 bases are TGCAGCGTTGAGTTGGGCACAGATACGCAGTATTTT.

The chain has TRBV6-6 and TRBJ2-1; D gene uncertain. The germline V and J ends were trimmed by 7 bases and 15 bases, with 10 bases remaining between them. The germline V gene has CDR1 MNHNY and CDR2 SVGAGI (reference sequence). The CDR3 has 9 residues. CDR3: CASNSPSFF. The CDR3 nucleotides read TGTGCCAGCAATAGTCCTTCGTTCTTC.

This clonotype was seen a few times. This CDR3 is CSARDIAGGRETQYF. Here the CDR3 DNA reads TGCAGTGCTAGAGATATAGCGGGGGGGCGGGAGACCCAGTACTTC. The chain uses TRBV20-1 and TRBJ2-5; TRBD2 matches at 11 bases. V lost 0 bases, J lost 5 bases, and 5 bases stayed unmatched. Per germline, CDR1 DFQATT and CDR2 SNEGSKA (reference sequence). The CDR3 has 15 amino acids.

CDR3 sequence: CASRAHGAPLRDEQFF. DNA for the CDR3: TGTGCCAGCAGGGCCCACGGGGCACCTCTTAGGGATGAGCAGTTCTTC. This rearrangement joins TRBV12-3 or TRBV12-4 to TRBJ2-1, with D tentatively TRBD1 or TRBD2 (5 bases each). There are 16 residues in the CDR3. Trimming cost V 6 bases and J 8 bases, with 23 bases left between them.

The J gene is TRBJ2-3, the V gene TRBV4-2, with 12 bases lining up with TRBD2. Germline CDR1 is LGHNA and CDR2 is YNFKEQ. This CDR3 has 16 residues. Germline trimming cut 5 bases from V and 6 bases from J; bases unmatched to any gene: 9. For the CDR3, the DNA is TGTGCCAGCAGCAAAACTAGCGGGGGGCCGTCGGATACGCAGTATTTT. Amino acid sequence: CASSKTSGGPSDTQYF.

This clonotype showed up just a few times. The rearrangement joins TRBV6-6 to TRBJ2-5, with D perhaps assigned TRBD1 or TRBD2 (6 bases each). V lost 6 bases and J lost 5, with 19 bases in between. Per the germline V gene, CDR1 is MNHNY and CDR2 is SVGAGI (reference sequence). This CDR3 is 15 amino acids long. In DNA form, the CDR3 reads TGTGCCAGCAGCCCCCTTCGGGGGCCAGGGGAGACCCAGTACTTC. This sequence encodes CASSPLRGPGETQYF.

This chain links TRBV15 with TRBJ1-1; D ambiguous. Per the germline V gene, CDR1 is LNHNV and CDR2 is YYDKDF (reference sequence). With 0 bases removed from V and 5 bases from J, the gap between germline ends came to 7 bases. The CDR3 covers 13 residues. This CDR3 is CATSREVGTEAFF. In DNA, the CDR3 is TGTGCCACCAGCAGAGAAGTAGGGACTGAAGCTTTCTTT.

This chain links TRBV6-1 with TRBJ1-5, with D possibly TRBD1 on 5 matching bases. The CDR3 sequence is 13 residues long. CDR1 and CDR2 from the germline V gene are MNHNS and SASEGT. V was trimmed by 11 bases and J by 2 bases, leaving 13 bases between them. Here the CDR3 reads CAVTGVRNQPQHF. CDR3 sequence (DNA): TGTGCCGTGACGGGGGTTCGCAATCAGCCCCAGCATTTT.

V and J are TRBV12-3 or TRBV12-4 and TRBJ1-5; D is uncertain. V was cut by 1 base and J by 7 bases, with 14 bases left in between. This CDR3 has 15 amino acids. CDR3 region: CASSLVAGNGQPQHF. In DNA form, the CDR3 reads TGTGCCAGCAGTTTAGTAGCCGGAAATGGGCAGCCCCAGCATTTT.

The chain is built from TRBV7-2 and TRBJ2-1, with TRBD1 matching over 7 bases. This CDR3 is 16 amino acids long. Per the germline V gene, CDR1 is SGHTA and CDR2 is FQGNSA. V lost 4 bases and J lost 7; bases outside the gene matches: 13. The CDR3 loop reads CASSSRSGTDFNEQFF. The CDR3 DNA is TGTGCCAGCAGCTCAAGGTCCGGGACAGACTTTAATGAGCAGTTCTTC.

The V call is TRBV2, the J call TRBJ1-2; no firm D call. V lost 3 bases to trimming and J lost 2 bases, with 19 bases between them. The CDR3 covers 17 residues. Germline assignment: CDR1 SNHLY and CDR2 FYNNEI. The CDR3 DNA is TGTGCCAGCAGTGATATAACCGGGCGGGAAGAGAACTATGGCTACACCTTC. This encodes CASSDITGREENYGYTF.

V and J are TRBV28 and TRBJ2-3, with D perhaps TRBD1 (6 bases). The CDR3 is 14 residues long. Trimming removed 7 bases from V and 0 bases from J, with 11 bases in between. Germline V gives CDR1 MDHEN, CDR2 SYDVKM. In DNA form, the CDR3 reads TGTGCCAGCACCCGGGACACAAGCACAGATACGCAGTATTTT. Amino acids: CASTRDTSTDTQYF.

This clonotype turned up a few times. The CDR3 loop is CASSVGTREQYF. In DNA, the CDR3 is TGTGCCAGCAGTGTAGGGACAAGGGAGCAGTACTTC. The genes are TRBV2 and TRBJ2-7, with a tentative D call TRBD1 (6 bases). Trimming took 4 bases from V and 7 from J, leaving 11 bases between them. The germline V gene has CDR1 SNHLY and CDR2 FYNNEI. The CDR3 loop spans 12 amino acids.

The rearrangement links TRBV18 to TRBJ2-5; D is possibly TRBD1 (6 bases). Germline V CDR1 and CDR2: KGHSH, LQKENI. Trimming pared 3 bases from V and 2 bases from J, leaving 10 bases between. This CDR3 comprises 14 residues. The CDR3 is CASSPDTGQETQYF. For the CDR3, the DNA is TGTGCCAGCTCACCTGACACAGGGCAAGAGACCCAGTACTTC.

This clonotype has just a few counts. J is TRBJ2-1 and V is TRBV20-1; tentative D call: TRBD1 (6 bases). Germline assignment: CDR1 DFQATT and CDR2 SNEGSKA (reference sequence). Trimming took off 5 bases at V and 4 bases at J, with 15 bases between the two ends. CDR3 size: 14 residues. CDR3 protein: CSALIHRVYNEQFF. DNA for the CDR3: TGCAGTGCTTTAATCCACAGGGTTTACAATGAGCAGTTCTTC.

This clonotype was seen repeatedly, ten times or more. The rearrangement links TRBV2 to TRBJ2-5; D unclear. CDR1 and CDR2 from the germline V gene are SNHLY and FYNNEI. The CDR3 has 11 residues. V was pared by 1 base and J by 3 bases, with 0 bases between. The CDR3 DNA is TGTGCCAGCAGTGAAGAAGAGACCCAGTACTTC. Translating it yields CASSEEETQYF.

This clonotype was seen only once. CDR3 nucleotide sequence: TGTGCCAGCAGGGCGACTAGCGGGGGGTCAGAGACCCAGTACTTC. This encodes CASRATSGGSETQYF. This chain uses TRBV2 with TRBJ2-5; the match to TRBD2 covers 13 bases. Losses at the gene ends were 6 bases for V and 4 bases for J; bases not matched to a gene: 5. Germline-derived CDR1 and CDR2 are SNHLY and FYNNEI. This CDR3 is built from 15 residues.